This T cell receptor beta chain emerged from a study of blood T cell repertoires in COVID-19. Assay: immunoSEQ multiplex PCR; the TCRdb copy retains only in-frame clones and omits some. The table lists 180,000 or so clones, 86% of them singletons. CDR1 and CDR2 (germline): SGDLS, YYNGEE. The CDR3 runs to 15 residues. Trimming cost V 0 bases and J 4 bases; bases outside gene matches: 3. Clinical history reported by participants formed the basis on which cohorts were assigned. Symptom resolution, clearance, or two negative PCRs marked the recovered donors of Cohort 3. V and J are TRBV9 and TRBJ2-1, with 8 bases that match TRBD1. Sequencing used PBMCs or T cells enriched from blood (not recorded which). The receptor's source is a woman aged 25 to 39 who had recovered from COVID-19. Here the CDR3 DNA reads TGTGCCAGCAGCGTAGGGGACAGGACTTACAATGAGCAGTTCTTC. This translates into CASSVGDRTYNEQFF.